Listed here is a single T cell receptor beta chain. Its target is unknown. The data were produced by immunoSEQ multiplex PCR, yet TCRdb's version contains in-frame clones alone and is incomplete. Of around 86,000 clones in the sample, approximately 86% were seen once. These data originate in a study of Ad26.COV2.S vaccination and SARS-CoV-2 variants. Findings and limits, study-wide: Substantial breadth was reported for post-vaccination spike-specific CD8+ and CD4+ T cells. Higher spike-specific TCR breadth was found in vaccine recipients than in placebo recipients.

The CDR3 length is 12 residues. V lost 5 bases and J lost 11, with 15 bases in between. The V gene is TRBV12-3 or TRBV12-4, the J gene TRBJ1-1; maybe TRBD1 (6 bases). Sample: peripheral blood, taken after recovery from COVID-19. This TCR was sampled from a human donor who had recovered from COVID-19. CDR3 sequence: CASSPGGGTAFF. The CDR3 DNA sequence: TGTGCCAGCAGTCCAGGCGGGGGCACGGCTTTCTTT.